This TCR beta chain was identified in a study of blood T cell repertoires in COVID-19. This CDR3 comprises 13 residues. After removal of 8 bases from V and 3 bases from J, the junction contained 7 bases not matched to a gene. Germline lookup yields CDR1 MNHNY and CDR2 SVGAGI (reference sequence). Under the authors' procedure: Nucleated cell number was recorded as an estimate derived from reference gene primer amplification. Libraries were prepared by immunoSEQ multiplex PCR; TCRdb keeps only in-frame clonotypes and omits some of them. The DNA gave D and trimming, while V, J and clone size come from that table. The sample lists tens of thousands of clones; approximately 86% were seen once.

Sequencing input: peripheral blood. The TCR originated in a man aged 35-49 years with acute or convalescent COVID-19. This rearrangement joins TRBV6-6 to TRBJ2-7; 7 nucleotides match TRBD1. In DNA, the CDR3 is TGTGCCAGCGGGGAGACAGGGAACTACGAGCAGTACTTC. This gives the protein CASGETGNYEQYF.